The 21 T cell receptor beta chains below all came from one sample that was sequenced in a study of identical twins. TCRdb reprocessed the 5' RACE reads via MiXCR and lists one record per CDR3 protein. The data show a few hundred thousand distinct CDR3 sequences, with roughly 24% seen just once and 2.9% held by the top ten. Separately, the same data were catalogued under a study of T cells expressing NK-cell markers.

The sample comprised CD4+ T cells sorted from blood. The source is a woman younger than 30 in good health.

This chain links TRBV12-3 or TRBV12-4 with TRBJ1-1, with unresolved D. The CDR3 runs to 11 residues. The V end was cut by 6 bases, the J end by 11 bases, with 13 bases between. CDR3 amino acids: CASRAAGSAFF. DNA for the CDR3: TGTGCCAGCAGGGCAGCGGGGTCGGCTTTCTTT.

J is TRBJ2-4 and V is TRBV20-1; 8 nucleotides agree with TRBD2. Germline V gene sequence: CDR1 DFQATT, CDR2 SNEGSKA (reference sequence). The CDR3 covers 15 residues. V lost 4 bases to trimming and J lost 4 bases; unmatched junction nucleotides: 9. The CDR3: CSAMGPGGVKNIQYF. CDR3 DNA: TGCAGTGCTATGGGCCCGGGAGGGGTAAAAAACATTCAGTACTTC.

The chain uses TRBV18 and TRBJ1-1, with D unresolved. V was clipped by 3 bases and J by 1 base, with 6 bases between them. The length of the CDR3 is 13 residues. Germline CDR1 reads KGHSH; CDR2 reads LQKENI. The CDR3 sequence: CASSPDANTEAFF. In nucleotides, the CDR3 is TGTGCCAGCTCACCCGACGCGAACACTGAAGCTTTCTTT.

This chain connects TRBV3-1 to TRBJ2-1, with 11 nucleotides matching TRBD2. The CDR3 is 14 residues long. Per germline, CDR1 LGHDT and CDR2 YNNKEL (reference sequence). V trimming: 0 bases; J trimming: 15 bases; junction bases outside the gene matches: 7. The CDR3 DNA follows: TGTGCCAGCAGCCAAGATGTTAGCGGGGGGGCCGGGTTCTTC. Amino acid sequence: CASSQDVSGGAGFF.

This chain links TRBV3-1 with TRBJ2-5; no definite D call. Trimming took 1 base from V and 5 from J, leaving 11 bases between them. The CDR3 is 14 amino acids. Germline V gives CDR1 LGHDT, CDR2 YNNKEL (reference sequence). Here the CDR3 reads CASSQGASSETQYF. As DNA, the CDR3 is TGTGCCAGCAGCCAAGGGGCCTCCTCGGAGACCCAGTACTTC.

The chain uses TRBV20-1 and TRBJ2-3, with a weak D call TRBD2 (5 bases). V lost 3 bases and J 0 bases, leaving 10 bases between the germline ends. The CDR3 has 14 amino acids. Looked up from germline, CDR1 is DFQATT and CDR2 is SNEGSKA (reference sequence). CDR3: CSARSGSSTDTQYF. As DNA, the CDR3 is TGCAGTGCTAGGTCGGGGTCTAGCACAGATACGCAGTATTTT.

V and J are TRBV6-2 or TRBV6-3 and TRBJ2-5; TRBD2 agrees at 10 bases. V trimming: 4 bases; J trimming: 5 bases; junction bases outside the gene matches: 10. Germline V lookup: CDR1 MNHEY, CDR2 SVGEGT. The CDR3 runs to 16 residues. CDR3 in DNA: TGTGCCAGCAGTTCACCCCTAGCGGGAGTGGTTGAGACCCAGTACTTC. As protein: CASSSPLAGVVETQYF.

V gene TRBV20-1 combines with J gene TRBJ2-3; unclear D gene. The CDR3 covers 12 residues. V was shortened by 2 bases and J by 2 bases, with 5 bases between the two germline ends. CDR1 and CDR2 (germline): DFQATT, SNEGSKA (reference sequence). The CDR3 reads CSARKNTDTQYF. The DNA of the CDR3 is TGCAGTGCTAGAAAAAACACAGATACGCAGTATTTT.

The chain recombines TRBV10-3 with TRBJ2-1, with 8 bases identical to TRBD2. Germline V lookup: CDR1 ENHRY, CDR2 SYGVKD. This CDR3 has 16 amino acids. Germline trimming cut 10 bases from V and 4 bases from J; bases unmatched to any gene: 15. CDR3 DNA: TGTGCCAGTAAACGGGACCCCCGGGAGGGATACAATGAGCAGTTCTTC. This sequence encodes CASKRDPREGYNEQFF.

The chain is built from TRBV6-2 or TRBV6-3 and TRBJ2-7, with 7 bases fitting TRBD1. Germline V gives CDR1 MNHEY, CDR2 SVGEGT. With V trimmed by 2 bases and J by 2 bases, 6 bases remained unmatched. CDR3 length: 15 amino acids. DNA of the CDR3: TGTGCCAGCAGTTACGGACCCGGGACAGCCTACGAGCAGTACTTC. Translating gives CASSYGPGTAYEQYF.

The chain recombines TRBV2 with TRBJ2-7, with 10 bases matching TRBD1. The CDR3 is 15 residues long. V lost 3 bases to trimming and J lost 2 bases; unmatched junction nucleotides: 4. Per germline, CDR1 SNHLY and CDR2 FYNNEI. The CDR3 DNA reads as TGTGCCAGCAGTGACCTCGGGACAGGGGCCTACGAGCAGTACTTC. This codes for CASSDLGTGAYEQYF.

The chain joins TRBV20-1 to TRBJ2-5, with 7 bases lining up with TRBD2. The CDR3 is 13 amino acids. Germline CDR1 is DFQATT and CDR2 is SNEGSKA (reference sequence). With 6 bases clipped from V and 1 base from J, the junction kept 5 bases outside the gene matches. The CDR3 region has the DNA TGCAGTGCAATAGCGGGTTTCCAAGAGACCCAGTACTTC. This translates into CSAIAGFQETQYF.

The J gene is TRBJ1-5, the V gene TRBV6-5; a possible D gene is TRBD1 (6 bases). Deletions cut 3 bases from V and 5 bases from J, with 11 bases between. The germline V gene has CDR1 MNHEY and CDR2 SVGAGI. The CDR3 loop spans 14 amino acids. CDR3 in DNA: TGTGCCAGCAGTTATAGGGAGGGGGATCAGCCCCAGCATTTT. Translated, it gives CASSYREGDQPQHF.

The chain joins TRBV6-2 or TRBV6-3 to TRBJ1-2; possible D gene TRBD1, 6 bases. Germline V gene sequence: CDR1 MNHEY, CDR2 SVGEGT. The V and J ends lost 6 bases and 2 bases respectively, with 13 bases between them. The CDR3 loop spans 14 amino acids. Written as DNA, the CDR3 is TGTGCCAGCAGGCGGACAGCGAGAAACTATGGCTACACCTTC. Its translation is CASRRTARNYGYTF.

The rearrangement links TRBV2 to TRBJ1-2; 11 bases map to TRBD1. V lost 6 bases and J lost 4; bases outside the gene matches: 4. Germline loops: CDR1 SNHLY, CDR2 FYNNEI. CDR3 length equals 14 residues. CDR3 in amino acids: CASSGQGAGYGYTF. DNA for the CDR3: TGTGCCAGCAGCGGACAGGGGGCCGGCTATGGCTACACCTTC.

This chain joins TRBV24-1 and TRBJ2-3; TRBD2 matches at 11 bases. This CDR3 is built from 16 residues. V shed 3 bases and J 2 bases; nucleotides not matched to a gene: 3. Germline V gene data show CDR1 as KGHDR and CDR2 as SFDVKD. The CDR3 is CATSDPSGRNTDTQYF. The CDR3 DNA reads TGTGCCACCAGTGATCCTAGCGGGAGGAACACAGATACGCAGTATTTT.

At least ten counts were recorded for this clonotype. This chain joins TRBV7-8 and TRBJ2-2; D tentatively fits TRBD1 or TRBD2 (5 bases each). Deletions cut 5 bases from V and 8 bases from J, with 21 bases between. The CDR3 covers 16 residues. Looked up from germline, CDR1 is SGHVS and CDR2 is FQNEAQ. CDR3 sequence (DNA): TGTGCCAGCAGCCCACCCGAGGGACCGTTCAGTGGGGAGCTGTTTTTT. Translation gives CASSPPEGPFSGELFF.

The gene calls are TRBV5-1 and TRBJ2-1; perhaps TRBD2 as D (5 bases). Germline CDR1 and CDR2: SGHRS and YFSETQ. This CDR3 is built from 16 residues. The V and J ends lost 2 bases and 0 bases respectively, with 12 bases between them. The CDR3 sequence is CASSLGSSGSYNEQFF. In nucleotides, the CDR3 is TGCGCCAGCAGCTTAGGGAGCAGCGGCTCCTACAATGAGCAGTTCTTC.

This clonotype has ten or more counts. This sequence joins TRBV29-1 and TRBJ2-4, with D uncertain. V lost 4 bases and J 3 bases, leaving 10 bases between the germline ends. Germline CDR1 SQVTM, CDR2 ANQGSEA. The CDR3 is made up of 13 amino acids. The DNA for the CDR3 is TGCAGCGTTGGGCCCCTTGGCAAAAACATTCAGTACTTC. It translates to CSVGPLGKNIQYF.

The V call is TRBV9, the J call TRBJ2-5; D is perhaps TRBD1 or TRBD2 (5 bases each). The germline V and J ends were trimmed by 4 bases and 5 bases, with 21 bases remaining between them. The CDR3 is made up of 16 amino acids. Germline-derived CDR1 and CDR2 are SGDLS and YYNGEE. The CDR3 DNA is TGTGCCAGCAGCTTTAGCCCCGGGACCCGAGGGGAGACCCAGTACTTC. This codes for CASSFSPGTRGETQYF.

This clonotype was detected only a few times. The gene calls are TRBV7-9 and TRBJ1-1; D not certain. V was pared by 5 bases and J by 3 bases, with 10 bases between. Germline V lookup: CDR1 SEHNR, CDR2 FQNEAQ (reference sequence). This CDR3 region has 13 residues. CDR3 region: CASSLIGDTEAFF. The CDR3 nucleotides read TGTGCCAGCAGCCTTATTGGGGACACTGAAGCTTTCTTT.